This T cell receptor (beta chain) is drawn from a study of response to subunit inactivated influenza vaccine. MiXCR, applied by TCRdb to the RT-PCR reads, yields one record per CDR3 protein. Of approximately 480,000 distinct CDR3 sequences in the sample, about 10% are singletons; the top ten hold approximately 12%. The study, taken as a whole, reports: The authors put forward the suggestion that each seasonal influenza vaccination may bring in only a limited number of new T cells.

Remarks on this clonotype: Its specificity is not known.

The sample was PBMCs from blood, taken roughly 47 days after vaccination. The clonotype originates from a man aged 45-60 years who received an inactivated influenza vaccine.

The CDR3 DNA reads as TGCGCCAGCAGCCAAGATCCAGGGGATACGCAGTATTTT. Translating it yields CASSQDPGDTQYF. The gene calls are TRBV4-3 and TRBJ2-3, with D possibly TRBD1 on 5 matching bases. The germline gives CDR1 LGHNA, CDR2 YSLEER. V dropped 0 bases and J dropped 6 bases, with 7 bases sitting between them. The CDR3 extends over 13 amino acids.